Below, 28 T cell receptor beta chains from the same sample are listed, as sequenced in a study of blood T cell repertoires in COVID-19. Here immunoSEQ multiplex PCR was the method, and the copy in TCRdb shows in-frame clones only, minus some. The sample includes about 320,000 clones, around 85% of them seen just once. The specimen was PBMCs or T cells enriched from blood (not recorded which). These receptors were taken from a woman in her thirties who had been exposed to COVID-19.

The CDR3 nucleotides are TGTGCCACCAGCAAAGATTTTAGCAATTCACCCCTCCACTTT. Protein sequence: CATSKDFSNSPLHF. The J gene is TRBJ1-6, the V gene TRBV15; no clear D. Germline CDR1 and CDR2: LNHNV and YYDKDF (reference sequence). The length of the CDR3 is 14 residues. V was pared by 4 bases and J by 7 bases, with 11 bases between.

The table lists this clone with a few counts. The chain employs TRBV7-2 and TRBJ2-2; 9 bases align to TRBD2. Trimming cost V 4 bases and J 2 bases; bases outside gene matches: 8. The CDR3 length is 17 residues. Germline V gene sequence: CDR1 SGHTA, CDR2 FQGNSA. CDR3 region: CASSYISGGFNTGELFF. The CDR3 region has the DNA TGTGCCAGCAGCTACATTAGCGGGGGCTTTAACACCGGGGAGCTGTTTTTT. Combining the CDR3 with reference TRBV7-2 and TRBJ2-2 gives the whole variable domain GAGVSQSPSNKVTEKGKDVELRCDPISGHTALYWYRQSLGQGLEFLIYFQGNSAPDKSGLPSDRFSAERTGGSVSTLTIQRTQQEDSAVYLCASSYISGGFNTGELFFGEGSRLTVL.

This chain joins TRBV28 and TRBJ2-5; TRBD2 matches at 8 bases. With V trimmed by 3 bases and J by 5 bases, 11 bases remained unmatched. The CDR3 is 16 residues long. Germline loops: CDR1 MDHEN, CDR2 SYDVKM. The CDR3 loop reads CASSFEIAGLPETQYF. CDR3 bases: TGTGCCAGCAGTTTTGAGATAGCGGGACTCCCCGAGACCCAGTACTTC.

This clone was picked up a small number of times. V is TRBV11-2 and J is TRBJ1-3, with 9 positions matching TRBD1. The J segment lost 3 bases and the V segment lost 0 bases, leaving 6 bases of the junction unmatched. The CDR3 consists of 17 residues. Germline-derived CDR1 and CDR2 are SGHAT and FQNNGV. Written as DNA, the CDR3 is TGTGCCAGCAGCTTAGAGGGACAGGGTTCCAATGGAAACACCATATATTTT. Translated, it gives CASSLEGQGSNGNTIYF. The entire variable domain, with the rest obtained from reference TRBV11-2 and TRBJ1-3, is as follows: EAGVAQSPRYKIIEKRQSVAFWCNPISGHATLYWYQQILGQGPKLLIQFQNNGVVDDSQLPKDRFSAERLKGVDSTLKIQPAKLEDSAVYLCASSLEGQGSNGNTIYFGEGSWLTVV.

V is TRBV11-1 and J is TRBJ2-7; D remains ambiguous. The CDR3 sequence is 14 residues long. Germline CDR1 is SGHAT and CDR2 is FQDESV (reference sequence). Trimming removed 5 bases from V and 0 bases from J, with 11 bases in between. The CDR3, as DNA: TGTGCCAGCAGCACAGCAGGATTCTCCTACGAGCAGTACTTC. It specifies CASSTAGFSYEQYF. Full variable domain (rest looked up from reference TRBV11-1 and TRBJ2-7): EAEVAQSPRYKITEKSQAVAFWCDPISGHATLYWYRQILGQGPELLVQFQDESVVDDSQLPKDRFSAERLKGVDSTLKIQPAELGDSAMYLCASSTAGFSYEQYFGPGTRLTVT.

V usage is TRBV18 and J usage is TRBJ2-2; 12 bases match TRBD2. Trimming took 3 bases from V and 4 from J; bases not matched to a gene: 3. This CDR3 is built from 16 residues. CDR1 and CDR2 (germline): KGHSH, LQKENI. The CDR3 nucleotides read TGTGCCAGCTCACCTACTAGCGGGGGGCGCACCGGGGAGCTGTTTTTT. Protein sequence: CASSPTSGGRTGELFF.

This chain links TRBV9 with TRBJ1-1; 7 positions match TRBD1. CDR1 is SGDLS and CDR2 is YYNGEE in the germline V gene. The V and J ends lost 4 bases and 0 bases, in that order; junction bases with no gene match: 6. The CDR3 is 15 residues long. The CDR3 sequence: CASSPWTGLNTEAFF. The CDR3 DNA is TGTGCCAGCAGCCCGTGGACAGGATTGAACACTGAAGCTTTCTTT.

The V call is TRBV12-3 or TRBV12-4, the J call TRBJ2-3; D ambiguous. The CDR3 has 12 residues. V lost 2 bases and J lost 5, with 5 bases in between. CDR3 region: CASSLSVDTQYF. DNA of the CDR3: TGTGCCAGCAGTTTATCAGTAGATACGCAGTATTTT.

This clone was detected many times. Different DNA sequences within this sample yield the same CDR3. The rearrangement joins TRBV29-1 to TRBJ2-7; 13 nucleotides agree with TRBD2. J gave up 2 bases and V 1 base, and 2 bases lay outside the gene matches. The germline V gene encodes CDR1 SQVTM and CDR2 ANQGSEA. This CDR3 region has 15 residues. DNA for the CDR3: TGCAGCGTTGAAGGGACTAGCGGGAGTGCCTACGAGCAGTACTTC. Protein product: CSVEGTSGSAYEQYF.

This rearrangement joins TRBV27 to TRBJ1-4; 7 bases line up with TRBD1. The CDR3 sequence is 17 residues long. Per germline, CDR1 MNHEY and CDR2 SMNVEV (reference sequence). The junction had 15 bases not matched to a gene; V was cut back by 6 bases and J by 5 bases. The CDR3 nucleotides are TGTGCCAGCAGCCCCCTCCCTTCCGGGACAGAGAATGAAAAACTGTTTTTT. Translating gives CASSPLPSGTENEKLFF.

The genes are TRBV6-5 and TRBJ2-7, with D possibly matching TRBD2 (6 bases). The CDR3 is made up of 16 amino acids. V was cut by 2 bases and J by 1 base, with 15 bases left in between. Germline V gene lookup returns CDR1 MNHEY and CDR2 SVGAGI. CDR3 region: CASSYGLSSASYEQYF. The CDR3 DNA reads TGTGCCAGCAGTTACGGGTTGTCTAGCGCTTCCTACGAGCAGTACTTC.

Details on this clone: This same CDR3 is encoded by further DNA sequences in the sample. This chain's CDR3 is CASSDPGTSGYNEQFF. The DNA of the CDR3 is TGTGCCAGTAGTGATCCCGGGACTAGCGGCTACAATGAGCAGTTCTTC. This chain joins TRBV19 and TRBJ2-1; TRBD2 matches at 11 bases. Germline V gene lookup returns CDR1 LNHDA and CDR2 SQIVND (reference sequence). Trimming took 5 bases from V and 3 from J; bases not matched to a gene: 6. The CDR3 extends over 16 amino acids. Supplemented by reference TRBV19 and TRBJ2-1, the full variable domain reads DGGITQSPKYLFRKEGQNVTLSCEQNLNHDAMYWYRQDPGQGLRLIYYSQIVNDFQKGDIAEGYSVSREKKESFPLTVTSAQKNPTAFYLCASSDPGTSGYNEQFFGPGTRLTVL.

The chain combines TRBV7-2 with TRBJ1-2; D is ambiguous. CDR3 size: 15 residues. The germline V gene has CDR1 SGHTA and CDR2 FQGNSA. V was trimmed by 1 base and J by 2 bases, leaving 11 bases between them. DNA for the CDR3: TGTGCCAGCAGCTTAGTCCGGGGAAGCAACTATGGCTACACCTTC. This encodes CASSLVRGSNYGYTF.

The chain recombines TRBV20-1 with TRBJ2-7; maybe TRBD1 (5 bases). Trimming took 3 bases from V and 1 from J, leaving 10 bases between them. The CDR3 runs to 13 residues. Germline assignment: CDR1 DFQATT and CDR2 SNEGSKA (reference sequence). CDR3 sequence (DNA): TGCAGTGCTAGTGGGCAGGGTTCCTACGAGCAGTACTTC. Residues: CSASGQGSYEQYF.

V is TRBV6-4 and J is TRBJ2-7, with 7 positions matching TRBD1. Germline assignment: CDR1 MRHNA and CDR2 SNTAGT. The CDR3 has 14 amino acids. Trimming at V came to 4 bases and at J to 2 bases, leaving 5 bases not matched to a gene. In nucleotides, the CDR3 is TGTGCCAGCAGTGCCCCGACAGGGACCTACGAGCAGTACTTC. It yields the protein CASSAPTGTYEQYF.

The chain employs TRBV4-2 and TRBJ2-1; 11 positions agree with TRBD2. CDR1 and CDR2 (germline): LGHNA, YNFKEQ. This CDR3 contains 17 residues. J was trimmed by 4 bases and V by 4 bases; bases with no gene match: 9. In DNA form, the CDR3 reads TGTGCCAGCAGCCGCGATTCAGGGACTAGCGGATACAATGAGCAGTTCTTC. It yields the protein CASSRDSGTSGYNEQFF.

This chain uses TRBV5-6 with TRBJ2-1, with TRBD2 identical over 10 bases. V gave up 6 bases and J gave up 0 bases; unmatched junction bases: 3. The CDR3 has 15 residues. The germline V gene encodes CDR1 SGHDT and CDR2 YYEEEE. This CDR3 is CASNPSGSSYNEQFF. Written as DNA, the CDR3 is TGTGCCAGCAACCCTAGCGGGAGCTCCTACAATGAGCAGTTCTTC.

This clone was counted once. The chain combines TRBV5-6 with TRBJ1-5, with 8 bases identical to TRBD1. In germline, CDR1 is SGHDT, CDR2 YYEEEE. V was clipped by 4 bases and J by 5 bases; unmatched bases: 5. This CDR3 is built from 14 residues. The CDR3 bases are TGTGCCAGCAGCCTTGGACAGGGCGATCAGCCCCAGCATTTT. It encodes CASSLGQGDQPQHF.

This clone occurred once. The CDR3 sequence is CAWRTGGQINTIYF. CDR3 bases: TGTGCCTGGAGGACCGGAGGGCAAATAAACACCATATATTTT. V gene TRBV30 combines with J gene TRBJ1-3; D remains ambiguous. The germline V gene has CDR1 GTSNPN and CDR2 SVGIG (reference sequence). CDR3 length equals 14 residues. Trimming shortened V by 3 bases and J by 6 bases, and 15 bases separated the two germline ends.

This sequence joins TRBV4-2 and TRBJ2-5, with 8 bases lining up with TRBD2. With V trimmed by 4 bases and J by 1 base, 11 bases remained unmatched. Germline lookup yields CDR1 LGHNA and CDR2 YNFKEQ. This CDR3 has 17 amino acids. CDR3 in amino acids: CASSPTGTGGPQETQYF. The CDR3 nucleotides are TGTGCCAGCAGCCCGACGGGAACGGGGGGGCCCCAAGAGACCCAGTACTTC.

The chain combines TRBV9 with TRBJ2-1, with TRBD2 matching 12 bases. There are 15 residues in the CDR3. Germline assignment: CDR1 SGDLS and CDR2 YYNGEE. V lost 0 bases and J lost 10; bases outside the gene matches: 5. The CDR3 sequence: CASSVGTSGKYEQFF. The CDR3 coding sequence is TGTGCCAGCAGCGTAGGGACTAGCGGGAAGTACGAGCAGTTCTTC.

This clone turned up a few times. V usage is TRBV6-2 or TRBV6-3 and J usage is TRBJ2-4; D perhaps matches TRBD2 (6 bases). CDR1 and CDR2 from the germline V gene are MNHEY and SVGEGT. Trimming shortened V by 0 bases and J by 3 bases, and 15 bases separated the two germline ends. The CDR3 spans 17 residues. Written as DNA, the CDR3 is TGTGCCAGCAGTTACTCGGACGGGGGTGGAAGCAAAAACATTCAGTACTTC. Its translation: CASSYSDGGGSKNIQYF.

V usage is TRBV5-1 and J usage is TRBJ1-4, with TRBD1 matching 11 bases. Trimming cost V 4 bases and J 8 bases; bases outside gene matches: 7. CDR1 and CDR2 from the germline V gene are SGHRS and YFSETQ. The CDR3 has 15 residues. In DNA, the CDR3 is TGCGCCAGCAGCACGGGACAGGGGGAGGGAGAAAAACTGTTTTTT. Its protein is CASSTGQGEGEKLFF.

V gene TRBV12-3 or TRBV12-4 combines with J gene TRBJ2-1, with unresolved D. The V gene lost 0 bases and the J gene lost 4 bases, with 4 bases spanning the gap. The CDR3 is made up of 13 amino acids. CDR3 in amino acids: CASSLARYNEQFF. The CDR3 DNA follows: TGTGCCAGCAGTTTAGCCCGTTACAATGAGCAGTTCTTC.

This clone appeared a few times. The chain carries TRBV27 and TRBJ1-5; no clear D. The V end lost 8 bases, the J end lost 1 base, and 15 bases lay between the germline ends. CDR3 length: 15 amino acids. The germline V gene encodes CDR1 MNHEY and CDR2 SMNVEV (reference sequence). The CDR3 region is CASRRGRASNQPQHF. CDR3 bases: TGTGCCAGCCGGCGTGGGAGGGCAAGCAATCAGCCCCAGCATTTT.

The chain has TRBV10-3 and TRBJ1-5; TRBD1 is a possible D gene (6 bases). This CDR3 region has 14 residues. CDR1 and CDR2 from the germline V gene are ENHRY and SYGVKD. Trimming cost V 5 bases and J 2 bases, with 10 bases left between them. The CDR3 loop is CAISQGHGNQPQHF. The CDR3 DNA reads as TGTGCCATCAGTCAGGGACACGGCAATCAGCCCCAGCATTTT.

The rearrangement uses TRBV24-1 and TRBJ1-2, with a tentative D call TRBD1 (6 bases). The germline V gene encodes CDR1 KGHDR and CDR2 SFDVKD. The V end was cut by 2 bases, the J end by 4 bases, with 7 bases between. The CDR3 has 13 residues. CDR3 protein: CATSDYRAYGYTF. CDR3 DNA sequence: TGTGCCACCAGTGATTACAGGGCCTATGGCTACACCTTC.

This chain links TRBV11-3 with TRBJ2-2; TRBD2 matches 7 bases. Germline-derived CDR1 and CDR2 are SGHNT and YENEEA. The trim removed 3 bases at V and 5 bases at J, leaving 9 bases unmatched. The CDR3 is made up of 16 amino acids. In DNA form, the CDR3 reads TGTGCCAGCAGCTTGTCAGGGAGGGAAGGGACCGGGGAGCTGTTTTTT. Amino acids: CASSLSGREGTGELFF.